Following are 10 T cell receptor beta chains from one sample sequenced in a study of cytomegalovirus exposure and HLA in healthy donors. Assay: immunoSEQ multiplex PCR; the TCRdb copy retains only in-frame clones and omits some. The sample includes 150,000 to 200,000 clones, around 90% seen only once; the top ten take approximately 3%. Sequences were obtained from PBMCs. The receptors stem from a man between 18 and 35 years old in good health and CMV-seronegative.

CDR3 protein: CAGQGNYGYTF. The CDR3 nucleotides read TGTGCCGGACAGGGGAACTATGGCTACACCTTC. The chain couples TRBV2 to TRBJ1-2, with 9 nucleotides matching TRBD1. The length of the CDR3 is 11 residues. The V segment lost 11 bases and the J segment 2 bases; nucleotides outside the gene matches: 0. Germline CDR1 is SNHLY and CDR2 is FYNNEI.

CDR3 nucleotides: TGTGCCAGCAGGTCGACAGGGATGGGGGAAAAACTGTTTTTT. Its protein is CASRSTGMGEKLFF. The rearrangement uses TRBV28 and TRBJ1-4; TRBD1 matches 7 bases. The CDR3 is 14 amino acids. The V gene's germline CDR1 is MDHEN and CDR2 SYDVKM. V gave up 6 bases and J gave up 8 bases; unmatched junction bases: 9.

This clone was recorded only once. V usage is TRBV2 and J usage is TRBJ2-3, with 8 bases that match TRBD2. The CDR3 sequence is 15 residues long. The V segment lost 8 bases and the J segment 3 bases; nucleotides outside the gene matches: 10. CDR1 and CDR2 from the germline V gene are SNHLY and FYNNEI. The CDR3 reads CASGTPSGRTDTQYF. In nucleotides, the CDR3 is TGTGCCAGCGGAACCCCCAGCGGGAGAACAGATACGCAGTATTTT.

The V gene is TRBV28, the J gene TRBJ2-1, with D perhaps matching TRBD1 (5 bases). Germline assignment: CDR1 MDHEN and CDR2 SYDVKM. Trimming stripped 3 bases from V and 3 bases from J, with 9 bases between. The CDR3 totals 14 residues. The CDR3 here is CASSFLRGYNEQFF. The CDR3 nucleotides are TGTGCCAGCAGTTTCCTTAGGGGCTACAATGAGCAGTTCTTC. The full variable domain, completed using reference TRBV28 and TRBJ2-1, is DVKVTQSSRYLVKRTGEKVFLECVQDMDHENMFWYRQDPGLGLRLIYFSYDVKMKEKGDIPEGYSVSREKKERFSLILESASTNQTSMYLCASSFLRGYNEQFFGPGTRLTVL.

This chain connects TRBV7-2 to TRBJ2-7; the D is unclear. Germline lookup yields CDR1 SGHTA and CDR2 FQGNSA. This CDR3 is built from 15 residues. Trimming took 1 base from V and 0 from J, leaving 10 bases between them. The CDR3 region has the DNA TGTGCCAGCAGCTTAGGCGGAAGGAGCTCCTACGAGCAGTACTTC. Translating it yields CASSLGGRSSYEQYF.

For the CDR3, the DNA is TGTGCCAGCAGTTACATGGGAGGGACTGAAGCTTTCTTT. It is translated as CASSYMGGTEAFF. The chain joins TRBV6-5 to TRBJ1-1, with D unclear. The CDR3 has 13 residues. Germline CDR1 MNHEY, CDR2 SVGAGI. Trimming took off 2 bases at V and 5 bases at J, with 9 bases between the two ends.

This clone appeared a few times. The V gene is TRBV10-3, the J gene TRBJ2-7, with TRBD1 matching 8 bases. After removal of 8 bases from V and 7 bases from J, the junction contained 7 bases not matched to a gene. Germline CDR1 is ENHRY and CDR2 is SYGVKD. There are 12 residues in the CDR3. This CDR3 reads CAISDRVGEQYV. The CDR3 DNA follows: TGTGCCATCTCGGACAGGGTGGGAGAGCAGTACGTC.

This clone showed up just once. V and J are TRBV4-3 and TRBJ2-5, with 8 bases fitting TRBD2. Trimming cost V 0 bases and J 4 bases; bases outside gene matches: 7. CDR1 is LGHNA and CDR2 is YSLEER in the germline V gene. This CDR3 is 16 amino acids long. The chain's CDR3 is CASSQEGGRMRETQYF. Written as DNA, the CDR3 is TGCGCCAGCAGCCAAGAAGGCGGGAGGATGAGAGAGACCCAGTACTTC.

The genes are TRBV6-1 and TRBJ2-2; no clear D gene. This CDR3 spans 15 amino acids. CDR1 and CDR2 (germline): MNHNS, SASEGT. With 1 base removed from V and 3 bases from J, the gap between germline ends came to 9 bases. The CDR3 sequence is CASSEVTDYTGELFF. CDR3 in DNA: TGTGCCAGCAGTGAAGTGACCGACTACACCGGGGAGCTGTTTTTT.

This clone was seen a single time. The rearrangement uses TRBV11-1 and TRBJ2-1; tentatively, D is TRBD2 (6 bases). Trimming removed 1 base at V and 5 bases at J, with 12 bases between. CDR3 size: 15 residues. Germline values: CDR1 SGHAT, CDR2 FQDESV (reference sequence). CDR3 DNA sequence: TGTGCCAGCAGCTTAGTAGCGGTCACCAACAATGAGCAGTTCTTC. This codes for CASSLVAVTNNEQFF.